This entry lists 27 T cell receptor beta chains sequenced from one sample in a study of cytomegalovirus exposure and HLA in healthy donors. Both 60 Vbeta primers and 13 Jbeta primers went into the PCR. Sequenced by immunoSEQ multiplex PCR; TCRdb stores in-frame clones only, minus some. Of 150,000 to 200,000 clones in the sample, around three quarters were seen once. The specimen was PBMCs. Source of these receptors: a woman in her 30s in good health and CMV-seronegative.

The gene calls are TRBV21-1 and TRBJ1-5. TRBV21-1 is a pseudogene segment. The CDR3 length is 15 residues. CDR3 protein: CASSKVCYSNQPQHF. In nucleotides, the CDR3 is TGTGCCAGCAGCAAAGTCTGTTATAGCAATCAGCCCCAGCATTTT.

The V call is TRBV11-2, the J call TRBJ1-2, with a weak D call TRBD1 (5 bases). This CDR3 contains 13 residues. V was cut by 7 bases and J by 0 bases, with 9 bases left in between. Germline values: CDR1 SGHAT, CDR2 FQNNGV. The CDR3 DNA reads as TGTGCCAGCACAGGGCCTCCTAACTATGGCTACACCTTC. Its protein product is CASTGPPNYGYTF.

This sequence joins TRBV6-5 and TRBJ1-2, with 8 bases that match TRBD1. Per germline, CDR1 MNHEY and CDR2 SVGAGI. This CDR3 is built from 12 residues. V lost 7 bases, J lost 7 bases, and 5 bases stayed unmatched. CDR3 nucleotide sequence: TGTGCCAGCACACGGGGACAGGCTGGCTACACCTTC. The encoded protein is CASTRGQAGYTF.

This clone has a handful of counts. The rearrangement joins TRBV14 to TRBJ2-7; D perhaps matches TRBD2 (5 bases). CDR3 length equals 17 residues. V was cut by 2 bases and J by 0 bases, with 17 bases left in between. Per the germline V gene, CDR1 is SGHDN and CDR2 is FVKESK. As DNA, the CDR3 is TGTGCCAGCAGCCAAATGGGAGCGGTATTCAGCTCCTACGAGCAGTACTTC. This gives the protein CASSQMGAVFSSYEQYF.

The chain links TRBV5-4 to TRBJ1-2; 7 nucleotides line up with TRBD1. The V segment lost 3 bases and the J segment 4 bases; nucleotides outside the gene matches: 9. This CDR3 is built from 15 residues. Germline CDR1 and CDR2: SGHNT and YYREEE (reference sequence). In nucleotides, the CDR3 is TGTGCCAGCAGCTCCTACAGGGGAGAGAGCTATGGCTACACCTTC. Amino acids: CASSSYRGESYGYTF. Filled out from reference TRBV5-4 and TRBJ1-2, the complete variable domain reads ETGVTQSPTHLIKTRGQQVTLRCSSQSGHNTVSWYQQALGQGPQFIFQYYREEENGRGNFPPRFSGLQFPNYSSELNVNALELDDSALYLCASSSYRGESYGYTFGSGTRLTVV.

This sequence joins TRBV9 and TRBJ2-1; a possible D gene is TRBD2 (6 bases). V shed 4 bases and J shed 9 bases, with 20 bases lying between them. The CDR3 is 15 amino acids. The germline V gene encodes CDR1 SGDLS and CDR2 YYNGEE. CDR3 residues: CASSPDGGNRGEQFF. The CDR3 region has the DNA TGTGCCAGCAGCCCAGATGGGGGGAACAGAGGTGAGCAGTTCTTC.

The gene calls are TRBV27 and TRBJ1-5, with 7 bases that match TRBD1. V lost 6 bases and J lost 3; bases outside the gene matches: 8. The length of the CDR3 is 15 residues. Germline V gene lookup returns CDR1 MNHEY and CDR2 SMNVEV (reference sequence). CDR3 in amino acids: CASSSTGDNNQPQHF. In DNA form, the CDR3 reads TGTGCCAGCAGCAGTACAGGGGATAACAATCAGCCCCAGCATTTT.

The chain couples TRBV5-6 to TRBJ2-1, with TRBD2 matching over 7 bases. Germline V gene lookup returns CDR1 SGHDT and CDR2 YYEEEE. The length of the CDR3 is 19 residues. The ends lost 1 base at V and 5 bases at J; junction bases unmatched: 18. CDR3 bases: TGTGCCAGCAGCTTGAAGGGGCCGGGACTATGGCAGAAAAACAATGAGCAGTTCTTC. Translated: CASSLKGPGLWQKNNEQFF.

The chain is built from TRBV12-5 and TRBJ2-1; the match to TRBD1 covers 10 bases. With V trimmed by 6 bases and J by 13 bases, 9 bases remained unmatched. CDR3 length: 13 amino acids. Germline CDR1 reads LGHNT; CDR2 reads FRNRAP. The CDR3 protein is CASGRTGGEGQFF. The CDR3, as DNA: TGTGCTAGTGGCCGGACAGGGGGGGAAGGTCAGTTCTTC.

V usage is TRBV19 and J usage is TRBJ2-1, with TRBD2 identical over 10 bases. From germline, CDR1 is LNHDA and CDR2 SQIVND (reference sequence). There are 18 residues in the CDR3. J lost 1 base, V lost 1 base, and 7 bases had no gene match. The CDR3 here is CASSIVASGSGSYNEQFF. The CDR3 DNA is TGTGCCAGTAGTATAGTGGCTAGCGGGAGCGGGTCCTACAATGAGCAGTTCTTC.

This clone was observed once. Additional DNA sequences in this sample encode the identical CDR3. This sequence joins TRBV30 and TRBJ2-2, with 7 bases matching TRBD1. V gave up 5 bases and J gave up 0 bases; unmatched junction bases: 6. CDR1 is GTSNPN, CDR2 SVGIG, per germline (reference sequence). CDR3 length: 15 residues. The CDR3 protein is CAWSRQGANTGELFF. The CDR3, as DNA: TGTGCCTGGTCCCGACAGGGTGCGAACACCGGGGAGCTGTTTTTT.

The V and J genes are TRBV27 and TRBJ1-1, with 10 positions matching TRBD1. V shed 5 bases and J 4 bases; nucleotides not matched to a gene: 4. The CDR3 is 14 amino acids. CDR1 and CDR2 (germline): MNHEY, SMNVEV (reference sequence). CDR3 sequence (DNA): TGTGCCAGCAGTCGACAGGGGGCTGGCACTGAAGCTTTCTTT. As protein: CASSRQGAGTEAFF.

This chain links TRBV9 with TRBJ1-3; no clear D gene. This CDR3 is 16 amino acids long. Looked up from germline, CDR1 is SGDLS and CDR2 is YYNGEE. Trimming took off 0 bases at V and 0 bases at J, with 10 bases between the two ends. CDR3 residues: CASSVEMGGSGNTIYF. CDR3 sequence (DNA): TGTGCCAGCAGCGTAGAGATGGGAGGCTCTGGAAACACCATATATTTT.

The rearrangement uses TRBV11-3 and TRBJ2-3; 8 positions agree with TRBD2. Per germline, CDR1 SGHNT and CDR2 YENEEA. This CDR3 comprises 14 residues. After removal of 5 bases from V and 5 bases from J, the junction contained 6 bases not matched to a gene. This CDR3 is CASSPGLAGDTQYF. CDR3 sequence (DNA): TGTGCCAGCAGCCCCGGACTAGCAGGAGATACGCAGTATTTT.

The chain has TRBV7-9 and TRBJ1-2; TRBD1 agrees at 7 bases. Germline V gene data show CDR1 as SEHNR and CDR2 as FQNEAQ (reference sequence). V was clipped by 6 bases and J by 6 bases; unmatched bases: 7. The CDR3 contains 13 residues. This CDR3 reads CASSRQGVNGYTF. CDR3 coding DNA: TGTGCCAGCAGTCGACAGGGTGTAAATGGCTACACCTTC.

This chain joins TRBV6-1 and TRBJ2-5, with 9 bases that match TRBD2. V was pared by 4 bases and J by 1 base, with 4 bases of the junction left unmatched. CDR1 and CDR2 from the germline V gene are MNHNS and SASEGT. The CDR3 totals 15 residues. This CDR3 is CASSVFSGGQETQYF. For the CDR3, the DNA is TGTGCCAGCAGTGTTTTTAGCGGGGGCCAAGAGACCCAGTACTTC.

This chain uses TRBV7-8 with TRBJ2-1; a weak D match, TRBD1 (5 bases). V lost 5 bases to trimming and J lost 2 bases, with 13 bases between them. Germline V gene lookup returns CDR1 SGHVS and CDR2 FQNEAQ. The CDR3 loop spans 15 amino acids. The CDR3 bases are TGTGCCAGCAGCATGGACACCCGAACCTACAATGAGCAGTTCTTC. The encoded protein is CASSMDTRTYNEQFF.

The CDR3 loop is CASSIIQISNQPQHF. CDR3 sequence (DNA): TGTGCCAGTAGTATAATACAGATAAGCAATCAGCCCCAGCATTTT. The chain employs TRBV19 and TRBJ1-5; D is undetermined. The length of the CDR3 is 15 residues. Per germline, CDR1 LNHDA and CDR2 SQIVND (reference sequence). Trimming removed 2 bases at V and 1 base at J, with 9 bases between. The variable domain in full, with the rest retrieved from reference TRBV19 and TRBJ1-5, is DGGITQSPKYLFRKEGQNVTLSCEQNLNHDAMYWYRQDPGQGLRLIYYSQIVNDFQKGDIAEGYSVSREKKESFPLTVTSAQKNPTAFYLCASSIIQISNQPQHFGDGTRLSIL.

The chain uses TRBV29-1 and TRBJ2-1; 10 bases line up with TRBD2. Germline V lookup: CDR1 SQVTM, CDR2 ANQGSEA. The trim removed 3 bases at V and 4 bases at J, leaving 15 bases unmatched. CDR3 length: 18 amino acids. The CDR3 protein is CSVDGGELAGRGYNEQFF. The CDR3 nucleotides are TGCAGCGTTGATGGAGGGGAACTAGCGGGACGGGGGTACAATGAGCAGTTCTTC.

This sequence joins TRBV7-8 and TRBJ2-3; TRBD1 matches at 9 bases. Germline values: CDR1 SGHVS, CDR2 FQNEAQ. The CDR3 is 20 amino acids. V lost 5 bases, J lost 0 bases, and 18 bases stayed unmatched. CDR3 in amino acids: CASSPSATGGAWGSTDTQYF. CDR3 DNA: TGTGCCAGCAGCCCCTCGGCTACAGGGGGCGCCTGGGGTAGCACAGATACGCAGTATTTT.

This clone was detected only a few times. The chain combines TRBV7-9 with TRBJ1-2; no definite D call. The CDR3 consists of 18 residues. V was clipped by 0 bases and J by 8 bases, with 25 bases between them. Looked up from germline, CDR1 is SEHNR and CDR2 is FQNEAQ (reference sequence). The CDR3 reads CASSLAVRVLAAIEGYTF. The CDR3 DNA reads as TGTGCCAGCAGCTTAGCGGTTCGGGTATTGGCTGCTATAGAGGGCTACACCTTC.

There are a few counts of this clone. The chain carries TRBV7-6 and TRBJ2-7; 7 bases line up with TRBD1. Trimming removed 8 bases from V and 0 bases from J; junction bases left unmatched: 1. From germline, CDR1 is SGHVS and CDR2 FNYEAQ. The CDR3 extends over 12 amino acids. The CDR3 nucleotides are TGTGCCAGCGGGACAGTCTCCTACGAGCAGTACTTC. Protein sequence: CASGTVSYEQYF.

Only a few counts were recorded for this clone. V usage is TRBV5-1 and J usage is TRBJ2-7, with a possible D match to TRBD1 (5 bases). Trimming removed 1 base at V and 2 bases at J, with 10 bases between. Looked up from germline, CDR1 is SGHRS and CDR2 is YFSETQ. CDR3 length: 14 residues. In DNA form, the CDR3 reads TGCGCCAGCAGCTTGACAGGCCGTCCCTACGAGCAGTACTTC. Protein sequence: CASSLTGRPYEQYF.

CDR3 DNA sequence: TGTGCCAGCAGCTTAACGGCGGACAGGGCTCTGGATGGCTACACCTTC. It encodes CASSLTADRALDGYTF. The chain employs TRBV7-3 and TRBJ1-2; 8 bases map to TRBD1. V was clipped by 0 bases and J by 6 bases; unmatched bases: 9. The length of the CDR3 is 16 residues. Germline assignment: CDR1 SGHTA and CDR2 FQGTGA.

This rearrangement joins TRBV6-6 to TRBJ1-6; 8 positions agree with TRBD1. Germline CDR1 reads MNHNY; CDR2 reads SVGAGI (reference sequence). CDR3 length equals 15 residues. V lost 4 bases to trimming and J lost 11 bases; unmatched junction nucleotides: 10. This CDR3 reads CASSFGQGGLAPLHF. The DNA for the CDR3 is TGTGCCAGCAGTTTCGGACAGGGCGGATTGGCACCCCTCCACTTT.

This chain connects TRBV10-3 to TRBJ2-7; 9 bases line up with TRBD2. CDR1 and CDR2 (germline): ENHRY, SYGVKD. CDR3 length: 16 residues. Trimming removed 0 bases from V and 0 bases from J; junction bases left unmatched: 3. CDR3 protein: CAISESRGRASYEQYF. CDR3 in DNA: TGTGCCATCAGTGAGTCGCGCGGGAGGGCCTCCTACGAGCAGTACTTC.

Remarks on this clone: At one end the junction does not follow the germline gene, possibly because of a read error. The rearrangement joins TRBV28 to TRBJ1-1, with D possibly being TRBD1 (6 bases). Germline assignment: CDR1 MDHEN and CDR2 SYDVKM. The CDR3 loop spans 14 amino acids. Written as DNA, the CDR3 is TGTGCCAGCACCCGGGGGGGGGCGAACCCTGAAGCTTTCTTT. It encodes CASTRGGANPEAFF.